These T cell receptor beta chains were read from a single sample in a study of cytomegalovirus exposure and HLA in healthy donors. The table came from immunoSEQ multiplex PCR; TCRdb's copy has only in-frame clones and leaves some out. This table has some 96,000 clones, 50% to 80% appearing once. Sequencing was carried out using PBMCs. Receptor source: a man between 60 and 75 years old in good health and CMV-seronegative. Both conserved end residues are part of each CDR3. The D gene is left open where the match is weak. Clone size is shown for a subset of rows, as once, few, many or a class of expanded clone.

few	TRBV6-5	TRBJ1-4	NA	CASSWEGGGSEKLFF	TGTGCCAGCAGTTGGGAGGGAGGGGGGAGTGAAAAACTGTTTTTT
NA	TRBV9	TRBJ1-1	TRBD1	CASSVGSGGKTEAFF	TGTGCCAGCAGCGTAGGATCAGGGGGCAAAACTGAAGCTTTCTTT
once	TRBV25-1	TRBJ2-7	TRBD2	CASSEYGGRYEQYF	TGTGCCAGCAGTGAATACGGCGGGAGGTACGAGCAGTACTTC
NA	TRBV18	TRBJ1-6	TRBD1	CASSPTGGDSYNSPLHF	TGTGCCAGCTCACCTACAGGGGGGGACTCCTATAATTCACCCCTCCACTTT
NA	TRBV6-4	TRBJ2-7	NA	CASSPPLSYEQYF	TGTGCCAGCAGCCCCCCCCTCTCCTACGAGCAGTACTTC
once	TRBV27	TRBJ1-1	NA	CASEGGETEAFF	TGTGCCAGCGAAGGGGGAGAGACTGAAGCTTTCTTT
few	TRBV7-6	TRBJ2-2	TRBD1	CASSDRQGRDTGELFF	TGTGCCAGCAGCGACCGACAGGGAAGGGACACCGGGGAGCTGTTTTTT
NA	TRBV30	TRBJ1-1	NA	CAWRRGNTEAFF	TGTGCCTGGAGACGAGGGAACACTGAAGCTTTCTTT
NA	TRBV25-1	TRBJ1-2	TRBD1	CASSELTGGGGYTF	TGTGCCAGCAGTGAATTGACAGGGGGTGGGGGCTACACCTTC
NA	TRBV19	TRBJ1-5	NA	CASTSPPGGWNQPQHF	TGTGCCAGTACCTCCCCACCAGGTGGATGGAATCAGCCCCAGCATTTT
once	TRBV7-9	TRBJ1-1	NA	CASSPRGGSEAFF	TGTGCCAGCAGCCCACGGGGGGGCTCTGAAGCTTTCTTT
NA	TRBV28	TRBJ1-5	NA	CASSFRSGSNQPQHF	TGTGCCAGCAGTTTTCGTTCGGGTAGCAATCAGCCCCAGCATTTT
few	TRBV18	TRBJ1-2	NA	CASSPDNDYGYTF	TGTGCCAGCTCACCTGACAACGACTATGGCTACACCTTC
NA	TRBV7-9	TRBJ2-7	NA	CSSSRDSHSYEQYF	TGTTCCAGCAGCCGAGACAGCCACTCCTACGAGCAGTACTTC
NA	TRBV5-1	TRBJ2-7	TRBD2	CASSTAGGRAYEQYF	TGCGCCAGCAGTACCGCTGGCGGGAGGGCCTACGAGCAGTACTTC
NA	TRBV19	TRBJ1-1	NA	CASRSAAWVGTEAFF	TGTGCCAGTAGATCGGCGGCCTGGGTGGGCACTGAAGCTTTCTTT
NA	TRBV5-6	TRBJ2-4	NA	CASSHRQRGGIQYF	TGTGCCAGCAGTCACAGACAAAGAGGGGGCATTCAGTACTTC
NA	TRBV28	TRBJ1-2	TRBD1	CASRGQIYGYTF	TGTGCCAGCAGGGGACAGATCTATGGCTACACCTTC
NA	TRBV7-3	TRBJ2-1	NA	CASSLFGDYNEQFF	TGTGCCAGCAGCTTGTTTGGAGATTACAATGAGCAGTTCTTC
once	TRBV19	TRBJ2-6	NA	CASSISSGSGANVLTF	TGTGCCAGTAGTATTAGTTCAGGGTCAGGGGCCAACGTCCTGACTTTC
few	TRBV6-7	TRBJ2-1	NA	CASSSGSNRGDEQFF	TGTGCCAGCAGTTCAGGGTCTAACCGAGGCGATGAGCAGTTCTTC
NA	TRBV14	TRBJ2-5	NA	CASSLNRHSGYQYF	TGTGCCAGCAGCCTAAACCGTCATTCAGGGTACCAGTACTTC
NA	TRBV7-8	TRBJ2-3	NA	CASSLEGGAGGFLDTQYF	TGTGCCAGCAGCTTAGAGGGGGGGGCAGGGGGCTTTTTGGACACGCAGTATTTT
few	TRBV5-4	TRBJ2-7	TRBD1	CASSSGTGNEQYF	TGTGCCAGCAGCTCCGGGACAGGGAACGAGCAGTACTTC
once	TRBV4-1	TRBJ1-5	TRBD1	CASSQAQDRAFYSNQPQHF	TGCGCCAGCAGCCAAGCCCAGGACAGGGCCTTTTATAGCAATCAGCCCCAGCATTTT
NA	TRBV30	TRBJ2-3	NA	CAWSVNGLSTDTQYF	TGTGCCTGGAGTGTAAACGGACTAAGCACAGATACGCAGTATTTT
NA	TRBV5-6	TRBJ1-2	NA	CASSLGLSNYGYTF	TGTGCCAGCAGCTTAGGACTGTCGAACTATGGCTACACCTTC
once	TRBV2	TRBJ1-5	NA	CASSARVGNQPQHF	TGTGCCAGCAGTGCGAGGGTAGGCAATCAGCCCCAGCATTTT
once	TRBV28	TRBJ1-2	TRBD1	CASSLGQGDYGYTF	TGTGCCAGCAGTTTGGGGCAGGGGGACTATGGCTACACCTTC
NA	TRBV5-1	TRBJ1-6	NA	CASSLAGGNSPLHF	TGCGCCAGCAGCTTGGCAGGCGGGAATTCACCCCTCCACTTT
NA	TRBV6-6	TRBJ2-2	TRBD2	CASGRGNTGELFF	TGTGCCAGCGGGAGGGGGAACACCGGGGAGCTGTTTTTT
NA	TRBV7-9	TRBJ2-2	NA	CASSPRGTNTGELFF	TGTGCCAGCAGCCCCCGCGGCACCAACACCGGGGAGCTGTTTTTT
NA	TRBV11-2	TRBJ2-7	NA	CASSLEASSRSYEQYF	TGTGCCAGCAGCTTAGAGGCTAGCAGCAGATCCTACGAGCAGTACTTC
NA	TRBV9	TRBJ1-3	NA	CASSGTTGNTIYF	TGTGCCAGCAGCGGGACAACGGGAAACACCATATATTTT
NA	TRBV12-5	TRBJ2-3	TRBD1	CASGYPTGVADTQYF	TGTGCTAGTGGTTACCCTACAGGGGTAGCGGATACGCAGTATTTT
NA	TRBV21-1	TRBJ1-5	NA	CASTKKGGFNQPQHF	TGTGCCAGCACCAAGAAAGGGGGCTTCAATCAGCCCCAGCATTTT
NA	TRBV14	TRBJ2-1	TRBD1	CASSQEDRHNEQFF	TGTGCCAGCAGCCAGGAGGACAGGCACAATGAGCAGTTCTTC
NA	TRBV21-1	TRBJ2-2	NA	CASSSTRLAGAQERGTGELFF	TGTGCCAGCAGCTCGACCCGACTAGCCGGAGCCCAGGAGCGAGGTACCGGGGAGCTGTTTTTT
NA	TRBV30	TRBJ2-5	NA	CAWTEGTQPQETQYF	TGTGCCTGGACCGAGGGCACCCAGCCCCAAGAGACCCAGTACTTC
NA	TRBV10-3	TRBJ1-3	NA	CAISTRGQAGNTIYF	TGTGCCATCAGTACCAGGGGACAAGCAGGAAACACCATATATTTT
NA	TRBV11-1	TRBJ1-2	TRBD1	CASSMTGVNYGYTF	TGTGCCAGCAGCATGACAGGGGTTAACTATGGCTACACCTTC